These T cell receptor beta chains were read from a single sample in a study of blood T cells in healthy people across ages. A single record per CDR3 protein comes from TCRdb applying MiXCR to the 5' RACE reads. The sample lists fewer than 1 million distinct CDR3 sequences, 40% to 50% occurring once. The sequenced sample was blood. The origin of the receptors is a man between 60 and 75 years old in good health. The CDR3 runs from the conserved cysteine through the conserved F or W. The order of the fields is J gene, V gene, D gene, clone size, CDR3 protein, CDR3 DNA. A D gene is named only where the DNA matches it firmly. Clone size, where shown, is once, few, many, or a class for clones that have expanded.

j_gene: TRBJ1-2
v_gene: TRBV5-4
d_gene: -
abundance: -
CDR3aa: CASSLDVRGYTF
CDR3nt: TGTGCCAGCAGCTTGGATGTTAGGGGCTACACCTTC

j_gene: TRBJ2-7
v_gene: TRBV29-1
d_gene: -
abundance: many
CDR3aa: CSVAPDGNYEQYF
CDR3nt: TGCAGCGTTGCCCCGGACGGAAACTACGAGCAGTACTTC

j_gene: TRBJ1-4
v_gene: TRBV20-1
d_gene: -
abundance: -
CDR3aa: CSARNAATNEKLFF
CDR3nt: TGCAGTGCTAGGAACGCTGCAACTAATGAAAAACTGTTTTTT

j_gene: TRBJ2-1
v_gene: TRBV29-1
d_gene: TRBD2
abundance: -
CDR3aa: CSVAFSGSYNEQFF
CDR3nt: TGCAGCGTTGCGTTTAGCGGGAGTTACAATGAGCAGTTCTTC

j_gene: TRBJ2-5
v_gene: TRBV5-1
d_gene: TRBD1
abundance: -
CDR3aa: CASSWEPGQGQETQYF
CDR3nt: TGCGCCAGCAGCTGGGAACCGGGACAGGGGCAAGAGACCCAGTACTTC

j_gene: TRBJ2-6
v_gene: TRBV25-1
d_gene: -
abundance: many
CDR3aa: CASSVGSGANVLTF
CDR3nt: TGTGCCAGCAGTGTGGGGTCTGGGGCCAACGTCCTGACTTTC

j_gene: TRBJ2-7
v_gene: TRBV4-3
d_gene: TRBD2
abundance: -
CDR3aa: CASSQEARAGGPSYEQYF
CDR3nt: TGCGCCAGCAGCCAAGAAGCTCGAGCGGGGGGCCCCTCCTACGAGCAGTACTTC

j_gene: TRBJ2-4
v_gene: TRBV28
d_gene: -
abundance: -
CDR3aa: CASRGARQNIQYF
CDR3nt: TGTGCCAGCAGGGGCGCCCGCCAAAACATTCAGTACTTC

j_gene: TRBJ2-1
v_gene: TRBV4-3
d_gene: -
abundance: -
CDR3aa: CASRRGAFDNEQFF
CDR3nt: TGCGCCAGCAGAAGAGGGGCTTTCGACAATGAGCAGTTCTTC

j_gene: TRBJ2-7
v_gene: TRBV6-6
d_gene: TRBD2
abundance: -
CDR3aa: CASSYSIERGSYEQYF
CDR3nt: TGTGCCAGCAGTTACTCGATAGAGCGGGGGTCCTACGAGCAGTACTTC

j_gene: TRBJ2-7
v_gene: TRBV7-2
d_gene: -
abundance: few
CDR3aa: CASSYYGKYYEQYF
CDR3nt: TGTGCCAGCAGCTACTACGGAAAATACTACGAGCAGTACTTC

j_gene: TRBJ2-1
v_gene: TRBV4-3
d_gene: TRBD1
abundance: few
CDR3aa: CASSQDRGINNEQFF
CDR3nt: TGCGCCAGCAGCCAAGACAGGGGGATTAACAATGAGCAGTTCTTC

j_gene: TRBJ2-2
v_gene: TRBV7-2
d_gene: -
abundance: -
CDR3aa: CASSLTSSNTGELFF
CDR3nt: TGTGCCAGCAGCTTAACTTCGTCGAACACCGGGGAGCTGTTTTTT

j_gene: TRBJ2-6
v_gene: TRBV14
d_gene: TRBD2
abundance: -
CDR3aa: CASSLGGTGANALTF
CDR3nt: TGTGCCAGCAGCCTCGGGGGGACTGGGGCCAACGCCCTGACTTTC

j_gene: TRBJ1-1
v_gene: TRBV20-1
d_gene: -
abundance: -
CDR3aa: CSARSRRQVTEAFF
CDR3nt: TGCAGTGCTAGATCCAGGCGACAGGTCACTGAAGCTTTCTTT

j_gene: TRBJ1-1
v_gene: TRBV20-1
d_gene: -
abundance: few
CDR3aa: CSAGVGTAFF
CDR3nt: TGCAGTGCTGGTGTGGGGACGGCTTTCTTT

j_gene: TRBJ2-1
v_gene: TRBV25-1
d_gene: -
abundance: -
CDR3aa: CASSEPPNEQFF
CDR3nt: TGTGCCAGCAGTGAACCCCCTAATGAGCAGTTCTTC

j_gene: TRBJ2-1
v_gene: TRBV7-2
d_gene: TRBD2
abundance: few
CDR3aa: CASSLALGRGGLYEQFF
CDR3nt: TGTGCCAGCAGCTTAGCCCTAGGGCGGGGGGGCTTGTATGAGCAGTTCTTC

j_gene: TRBJ2-7
v_gene: TRBV7-2
d_gene: -
abundance: -
CDR3aa: CASSSLATAYEQYF
CDR3nt: TGTGCCAGCAGCTCCCTAGCCACGGCCTACGAGCAGTACTTC

j_gene: TRBJ2-3
v_gene: TRBV5-5
d_gene: -
abundance: -
CDR3aa: CASSSTIQGRGTDTQYF
CDR3nt: TGTGCCAGCAGCTCGACCATTCAGGGGAGGGGCACAGATACGCAGTATTTT

j_gene: TRBJ1-4
v_gene: TRBV29-1
d_gene: TRBD1
abundance: -
CDR3aa: CSVLDRANNEKLFF
CDR3nt: TGCAGCGTCCTAGACAGGGCCAATAATGAAAAACTGTTTTTT

j_gene: TRBJ2-7
v_gene: TRBV15
d_gene: -
abundance: -
CDR3aa: CATSPLGGSSYEQYF
CDR3nt: TGTGCCACCAGCCCCTTGGGGGGATCCTCCTACGAGCAGTACTTC

j_gene: TRBJ2-1
v_gene: TRBV29-1
d_gene: TRBD2
abundance: many
CDR3aa: CSGLGGSSYNEQFF
CDR3nt: TGCAGCGGCCTGGGGGGGAGCTCCTACAATGAGCAGTTCTTC

j_gene: TRBJ2-7
v_gene: TRBV25-1
d_gene: -
abundance: -
CDR3aa: CASTMGTGSQQYF
CDR3nt: TGTGCCAGCACCATGGGGACGGGATCGCAGCAGTACTTC

j_gene: TRBJ2-1
v_gene: TRBV2
d_gene: TRBD2
abundance: -
CDR3aa: CASKISSGENEQFF
CDR3nt: TGTGCCAGCAAAATTTCTAGCGGGGAGAATGAGCAGTTCTTC

j_gene: TRBJ2-7
v_gene: TRBV27
d_gene: -
abundance: -
CDR3aa: CASSPRRGIAYEQYF
CDR3nt: TGTGCCAGCAGTCCCCGACGGGGTATCGCCTACGAGCAGTACTTC

j_gene: TRBJ2-7
v_gene: TRBV20-1
d_gene: -
abundance: -
CDR3aa: CSARDLKEFDEQYF
CDR3nt: TGCAGTGCTAGAGATCTAAAGGAATTCGACGAGCAGTACTTC

j_gene: TRBJ2-3
v_gene: TRBV20-1
d_gene: -
abundance: once
CDR3aa: CSARENPGGYADTQYF
CDR3nt: TGCAGTGCTAGAGAAAACCCAGGTGGTTATGCAGATACGCAGTATTTT

j_gene: TRBJ2-4
v_gene: TRBV5-4
d_gene: TRBD1
abundance: -
CDR3aa: CASSPDRAVNIQYF
CDR3nt: TGTGCCAGCAGCCCGGACAGGGCGGTCAACATTCAGTACTTC

j_gene: TRBJ1-6
v_gene: TRBV5-1
d_gene: TRBD1
abundance: few
CDR3aa: CASSPGQERSYNSPLHF
CDR3nt: TGCGCCAGCAGCCCAGGACAGGAACGCTCCTATAATTCACCCCTCCACTTT

j_gene: TRBJ2-7
v_gene: TRBV6-5
d_gene: -
abundance: -
CDR3aa: CASRSGAHEQYF
CDR3nt: TGTGCCAGCAGGTCAGGGGCCCACGAGCAGTACTTC

j_gene: TRBJ1-4
v_gene: TRBV12-3/TRBV12-4
d_gene: -
abundance: once
CDR3aa: CASTTGGGEKLFF
CDR3nt: TGTGCCAGCACAACGGGAGGGGGTGAAAAACTGTTTTTT

j_gene: TRBJ2-5
v_gene: TRBV12-3/TRBV12-4
d_gene: TRBD1
abundance: few
CDR3aa: CASSPRPTGIGETQYF
CDR3nt: TGTGCCAGCAGCCCAAGGCCGACAGGGATCGGAGAGACCCAGTACTTC

j_gene: TRBJ1-4
v_gene: TRBV12-3/TRBV12-4
d_gene: TRBD1
abundance: many
CDR3aa: CASSQDRGFGKLFF
CDR3nt: TGTGCCAGCAGTCAAGACAGGGGCTTCGGAAAACTGTTTTTT

j_gene: TRBJ2-1
v_gene: TRBV7-2
d_gene: -
abundance: few
CDR3aa: CASSPNGGVYNEQFF
CDR3nt: TGTGCCAGCAGCCCGAATGGCGGGGTGTACAATGAGCAGTTCTTC

j_gene: TRBJ2-3
v_gene: TRBV12-3/TRBV12-4
d_gene: -
abundance: few
CDR3aa: CASSPRIVNNVDTQYF
CDR3nt: TGTGCCAGCAGCCCGAGGATAGTAAACAACGTCGATACGCAGTATTTT

j_gene: TRBJ2-5
v_gene: TRBV13
d_gene: TRBD1
abundance: -
CDR3aa: CASSLPADRGLAQETQYF
CDR3nt: TGTGCCAGCAGCTTACCAGCCGACAGGGGGCTGGCACAAGAGACCCAGTACTTC

j_gene: TRBJ2-6
v_gene: TRBV4-3
d_gene: -
abundance: many
CDR3aa: CASSQDRGSGANVLTF
CDR3nt: TGCGCCAGCAGCCAAGACAGGGGCTCTGGGGCCAACGTCCTGACTTTC

j_gene: TRBJ2-3
v_gene: TRBV18
d_gene: -
abundance: -
CDR3aa: CASSPRDTQPTDTQYF
CDR3nt: TGTGCCAGCTCTCCCCGGGACACTCAACCCACAGATACGCAGTATTTT

j_gene: TRBJ1-2
v_gene: TRBV12-3/TRBV12-4
d_gene: -
abundance: -
CDR3aa: CASSNSPVQVGEGYTF
CDR3nt: TGTGCCAGCAGTAACTCACCAGTACAGGTTGGAGAGGGCTACACCTTC

j_gene: TRBJ2-7
v_gene: TRBV4-3
d_gene: -
abundance: few
CDR3aa: CASSLRLENAYEQYF
CDR3nt: TGCGCCAGCAGCCTGAGACTTGAAAACGCCTACGAGCAGTACTTC

j_gene: TRBJ2-5
v_gene: TRBV7-9
d_gene: TRBD1
abundance: few
CDR3aa: CASSLDRRRGRRETQYF
CDR3nt: TGTGCCAGCAGCTTAGATCGGAGAAGGGGGCGCCGAGAGACCCAGTACTTC

j_gene: TRBJ2-7
v_gene: TRBV7-3
d_gene: -
abundance: -
CDR3aa: CASSLRPGGVNEQYF
CDR3nt: TGTGCCAGCAGCTTACGTCCAGGGGGGGTCAACGAGCAGTACTTC

j_gene: TRBJ2-7
v_gene: TRBV27
d_gene: TRBD1
abundance: few
CDR3aa: CASRDRGKSYEQYF
CDR3nt: TGTGCCAGCCGTGACAGGGGCAAATCCTACGAGCAGTACTTC

j_gene: TRBJ1-2
v_gene: TRBV9
d_gene: TRBD1
abundance: -
CDR3aa: CASSATTGGLNYGYTF
CDR3nt: TGTGCCAGCAGCGCTACGACAGGGGGACTAAACTATGGCTACACCTTC

j_gene: TRBJ1-6
v_gene: TRBV12-3/TRBV12-4
d_gene: TRBD1
abundance: once
CDR3aa: CASSLGQGATSPLHF
CDR3nt: TGTGCCAGCAGTTTAGGGCAGGGGGCTACTTCACCCCTCCACTTT

j_gene: TRBJ2-1
v_gene: TRBV5-1
d_gene: -
abundance: few
CDR3aa: CASAPAVDHDEQFF
CDR3nt: TGCGCCAGCGCGCCGGCGGTTGATCACGATGAGCAGTTCTTC